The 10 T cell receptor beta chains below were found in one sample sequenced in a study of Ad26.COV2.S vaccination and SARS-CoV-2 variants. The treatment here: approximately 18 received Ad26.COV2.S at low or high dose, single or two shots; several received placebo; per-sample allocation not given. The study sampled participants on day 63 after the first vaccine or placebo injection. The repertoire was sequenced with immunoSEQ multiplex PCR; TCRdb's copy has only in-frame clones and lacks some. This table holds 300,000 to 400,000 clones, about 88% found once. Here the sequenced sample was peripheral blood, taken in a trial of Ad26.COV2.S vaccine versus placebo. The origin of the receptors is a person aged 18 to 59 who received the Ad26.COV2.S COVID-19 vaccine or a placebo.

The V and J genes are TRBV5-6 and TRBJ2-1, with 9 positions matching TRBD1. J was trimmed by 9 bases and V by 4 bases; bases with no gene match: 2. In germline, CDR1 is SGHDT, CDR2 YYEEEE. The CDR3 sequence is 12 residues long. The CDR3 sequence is CASSTGGSEQFF. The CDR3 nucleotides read TGTGCCAGCAGCACAGGGGGCAGTGAGCAGTTCTTC.

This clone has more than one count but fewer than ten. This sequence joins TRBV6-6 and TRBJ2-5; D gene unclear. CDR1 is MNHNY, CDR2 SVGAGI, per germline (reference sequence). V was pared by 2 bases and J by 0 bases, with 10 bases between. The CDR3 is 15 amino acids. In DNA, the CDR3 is TGTGCCAGCAGTTACGGCAGACTGGACCAAGAGACCCAGTACTTC. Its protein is CASSYGRLDQETQYF.

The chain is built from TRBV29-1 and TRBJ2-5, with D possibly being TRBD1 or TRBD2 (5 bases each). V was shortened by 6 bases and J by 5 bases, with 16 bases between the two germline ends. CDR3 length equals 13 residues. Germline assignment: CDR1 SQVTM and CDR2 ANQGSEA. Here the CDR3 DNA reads TGCAGCGTGGACCAAGCAGGGACGGAGACCCAGTACTTC. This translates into CSVDQAGTETQYF. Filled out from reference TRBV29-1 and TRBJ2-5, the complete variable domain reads SAVISQKPSRDICQRGTSLTIQCQVDSQVTMMFWYRQQPGQSLTLIATANQGSEATYESGFVIDKFPISRPNLTFSTLTVSNMSPEDSSIYLCSVDQAGTETQYFGPGTRLLVL.

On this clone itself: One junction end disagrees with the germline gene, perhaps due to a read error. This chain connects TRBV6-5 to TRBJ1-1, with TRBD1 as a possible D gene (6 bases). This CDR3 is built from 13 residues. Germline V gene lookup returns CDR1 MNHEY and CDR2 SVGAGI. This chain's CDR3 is CAGSSTGSTEAFF. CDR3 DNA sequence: TGTGCCGGCAGTTCCACAGGGTCGACTGAAGCTTTCTTT.

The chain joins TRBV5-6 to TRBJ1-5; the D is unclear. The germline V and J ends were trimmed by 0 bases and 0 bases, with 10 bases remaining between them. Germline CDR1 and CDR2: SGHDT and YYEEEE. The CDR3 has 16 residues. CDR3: CASSLAGDYSNQPQHF. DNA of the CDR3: TGTGCCAGCAGCTTGGCCGGAGATTATAGCAATCAGCCCCAGCATTTT.

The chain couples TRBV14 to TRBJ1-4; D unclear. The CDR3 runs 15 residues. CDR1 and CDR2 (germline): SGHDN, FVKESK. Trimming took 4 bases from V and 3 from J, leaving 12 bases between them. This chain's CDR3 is CASSPGFVSNEKLFF. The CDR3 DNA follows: TGTGCCAGCAGCCCGGGATTTGTGTCTAATGAAAAACTGTTTTTT.

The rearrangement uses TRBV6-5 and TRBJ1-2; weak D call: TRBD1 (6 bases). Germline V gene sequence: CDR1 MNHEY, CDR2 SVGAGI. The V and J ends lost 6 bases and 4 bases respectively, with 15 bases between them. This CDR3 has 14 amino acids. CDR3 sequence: CASRRTQGPYGYTF. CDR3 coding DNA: TGTGCCAGCAGGCGGACACAGGGTCCCTATGGCTACACCTTC.

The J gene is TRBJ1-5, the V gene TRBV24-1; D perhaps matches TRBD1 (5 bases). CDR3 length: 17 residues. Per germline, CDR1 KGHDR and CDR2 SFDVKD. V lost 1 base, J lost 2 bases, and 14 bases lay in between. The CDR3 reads CATSDFIWGSGNQPQHF. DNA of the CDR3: TGTGCCACCAGTGATTTTATCTGGGGGAGCGGCAATCAGCCCCAGCATTTT.

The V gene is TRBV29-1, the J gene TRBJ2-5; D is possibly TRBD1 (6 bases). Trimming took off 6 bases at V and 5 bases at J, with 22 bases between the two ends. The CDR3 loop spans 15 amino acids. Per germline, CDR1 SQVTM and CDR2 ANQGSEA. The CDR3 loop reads CSVKGERGSGETQYF. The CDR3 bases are TGCAGCGTAAAAGGGGAGAGGGGGTCAGGGGAGACCCAGTACTTC.

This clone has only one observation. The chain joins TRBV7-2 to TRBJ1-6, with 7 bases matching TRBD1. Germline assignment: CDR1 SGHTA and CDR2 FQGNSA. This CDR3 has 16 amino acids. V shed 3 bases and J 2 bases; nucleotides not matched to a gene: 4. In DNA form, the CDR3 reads TGTGCCAGCAGCTTCAGGGGGGGAACCTATAATTCACCCCTCCACTTT. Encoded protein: CASSFRGGTYNSPLHF.